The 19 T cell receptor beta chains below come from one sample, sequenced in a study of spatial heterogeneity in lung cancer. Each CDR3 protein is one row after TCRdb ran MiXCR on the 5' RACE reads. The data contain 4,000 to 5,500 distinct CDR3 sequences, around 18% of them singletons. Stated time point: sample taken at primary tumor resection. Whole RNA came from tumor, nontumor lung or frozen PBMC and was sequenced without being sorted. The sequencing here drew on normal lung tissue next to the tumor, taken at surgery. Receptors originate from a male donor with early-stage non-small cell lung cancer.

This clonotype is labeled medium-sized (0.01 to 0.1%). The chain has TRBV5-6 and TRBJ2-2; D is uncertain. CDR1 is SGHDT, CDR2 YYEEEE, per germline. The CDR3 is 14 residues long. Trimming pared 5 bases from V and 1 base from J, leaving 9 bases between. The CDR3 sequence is CASSRLLNTGELFF. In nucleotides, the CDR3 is TGTGCCAGCAGTCGGCTTCTGAACACCGGGGAGCTGTTTTTT.

The CDR3 DNA reads TGCGCCAGCAGCCAGGGACAAGGCAATCAGCCCCAGCATTTT. Translation gives CASSQGQGNQPQHF. The chain carries TRBV5-1 and TRBJ1-5, with a possible D match to TRBD1 (6 bases). Germline loops: CDR1 SGHRS, CDR2 YFSETQ. The V end lost 4 bases, the J end lost 2 bases, and 10 bases lay between the germline ends. CDR3 length: 14 residues. Looking up the rest from reference TRBV5-1 and TRBJ1-5 gives the full variable domain: KAGVTQTPRYLIKTRGQQVTLSCSPISGHRSVSWYQQTPGQGLQFLFEYFSETQRNKGNFPGRFSGRQFSNSRSEMNVSTLELGDSALYLCASSQGQGNQPQHFGDGTRLSIL.

CDR3 coding DNA: TGTGCCAGCAGTTTAGACAGGAAACTGTTTTTT. As protein: CASSLDRKLFF. This rearrangement joins TRBV12-3 or TRBV12-4 to TRBJ1-4; a weak D match, TRBD1 (5 bases). The CDR3 has 11 amino acids. V was clipped by 1 base and J by 11 bases, with 5 bases between them.

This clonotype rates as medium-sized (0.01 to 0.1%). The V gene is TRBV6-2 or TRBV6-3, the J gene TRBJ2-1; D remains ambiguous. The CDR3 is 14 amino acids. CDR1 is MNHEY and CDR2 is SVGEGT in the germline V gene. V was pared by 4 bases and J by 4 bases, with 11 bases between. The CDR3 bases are TGTGCCAGCAGTTCCGGGCTTATATACAATGAGCAGTTCTTC. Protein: CASSSGLIYNEQFF.

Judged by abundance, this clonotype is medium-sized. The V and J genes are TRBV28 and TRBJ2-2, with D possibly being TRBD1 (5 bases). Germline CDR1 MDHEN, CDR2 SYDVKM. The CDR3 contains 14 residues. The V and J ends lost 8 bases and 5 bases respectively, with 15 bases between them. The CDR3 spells CASGREMGTGELFF. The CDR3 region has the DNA TGTGCCAGCGGCAGGGAAATGGGTACCGGGGAGCTGTTTTTT.

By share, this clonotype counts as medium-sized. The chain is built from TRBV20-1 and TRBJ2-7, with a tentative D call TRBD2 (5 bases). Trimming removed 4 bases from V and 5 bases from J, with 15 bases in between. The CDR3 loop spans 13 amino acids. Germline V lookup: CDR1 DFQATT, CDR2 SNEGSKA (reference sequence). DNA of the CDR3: TGCAGTGCTAAGAGAGGGTCTATCGACGAGCAGTACTTC. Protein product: CSAKRGSIDEQYF.

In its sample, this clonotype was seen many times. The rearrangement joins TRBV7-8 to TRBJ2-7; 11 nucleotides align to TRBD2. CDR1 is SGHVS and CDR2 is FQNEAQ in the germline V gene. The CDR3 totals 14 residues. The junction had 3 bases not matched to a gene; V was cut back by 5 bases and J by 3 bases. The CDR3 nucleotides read TGTGCCAGCAGCCCGGGACTAGCGGACTACGAGCAGTACTTC. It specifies CASSPGLADYEQYF.

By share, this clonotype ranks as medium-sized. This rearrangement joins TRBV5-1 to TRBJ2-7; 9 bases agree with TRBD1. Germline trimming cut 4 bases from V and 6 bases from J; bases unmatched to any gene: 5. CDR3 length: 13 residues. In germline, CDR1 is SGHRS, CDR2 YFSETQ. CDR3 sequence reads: CASSPGTGFEQYF. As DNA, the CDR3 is TGCGCCAGCAGCCCCGGGACAGGGTTCGAGCAGTACTTC.

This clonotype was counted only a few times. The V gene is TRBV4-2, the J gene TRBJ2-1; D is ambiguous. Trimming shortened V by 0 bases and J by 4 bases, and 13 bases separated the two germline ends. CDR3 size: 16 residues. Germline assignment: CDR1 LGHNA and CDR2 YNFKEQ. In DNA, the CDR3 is TGTGCCAGCAGCCAAGATCGAGCTCCACTATACAATGAGCAGTTCTTC. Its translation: CASSQDRAPLYNEQFF.

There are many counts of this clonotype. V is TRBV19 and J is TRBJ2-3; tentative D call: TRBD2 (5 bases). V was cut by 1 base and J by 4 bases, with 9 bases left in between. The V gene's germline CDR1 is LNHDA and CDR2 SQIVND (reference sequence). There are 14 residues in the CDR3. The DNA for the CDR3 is TGTGCCAGTAGTATAGGTCCGGGGTCAGATACGCAGTATTTT. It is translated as CASSIGPGSDTQYF.

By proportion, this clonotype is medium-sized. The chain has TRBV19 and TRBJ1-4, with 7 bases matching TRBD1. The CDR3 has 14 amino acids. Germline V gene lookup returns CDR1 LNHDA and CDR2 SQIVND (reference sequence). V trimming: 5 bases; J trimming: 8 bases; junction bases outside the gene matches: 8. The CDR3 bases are TGTGCCAGTAGTGGGGCAGGGGGAAGCGAAAAACTGTTTTTT. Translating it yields CASSGAGGSEKLFF.

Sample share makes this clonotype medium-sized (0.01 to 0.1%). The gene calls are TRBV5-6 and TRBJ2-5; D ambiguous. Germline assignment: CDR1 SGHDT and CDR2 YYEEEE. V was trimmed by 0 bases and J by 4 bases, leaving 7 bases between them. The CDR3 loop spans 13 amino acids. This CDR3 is CASSLERAETQYF. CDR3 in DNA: TGTGCCAGCAGCTTGGAAAGGGCAGAGACCCAGTACTTC.

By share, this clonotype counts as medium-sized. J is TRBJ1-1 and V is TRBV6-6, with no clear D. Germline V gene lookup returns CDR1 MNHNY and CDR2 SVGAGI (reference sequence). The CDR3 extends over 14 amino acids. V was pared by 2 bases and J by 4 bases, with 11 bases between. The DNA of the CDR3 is TGTGCCAGCAGTTACGAACGAGGCGTCACTGAAGCTTTCTTT. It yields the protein CASSYERGVTEAFF.

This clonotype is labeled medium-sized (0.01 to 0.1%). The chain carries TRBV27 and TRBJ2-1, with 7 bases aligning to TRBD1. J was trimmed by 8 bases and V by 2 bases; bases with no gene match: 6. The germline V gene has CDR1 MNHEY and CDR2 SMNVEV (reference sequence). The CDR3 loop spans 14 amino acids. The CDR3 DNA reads TGTGCCAGCAGTTTAAACAGGGGAAACCATGAGCAGTTCTTC. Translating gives CASSLNRGNHEQFF.

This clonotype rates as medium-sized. In DNA form, the CDR3 reads TGCAGTGCTCCATCTGGGTTGGGGAGGACAGATACGCAGTATTTT. Amino acid sequence: CSAPSGLGRTDTQYF. This chain connects TRBV20-1 to TRBJ2-3, with D possibly TRBD2 on 6 matching bases. The CDR3 consists of 15 residues. Trimming took 5 bases from V and 3 from J, leaving 18 bases between them. Germline CDR1 DFQATT, CDR2 SNEGSKA (reference sequence).

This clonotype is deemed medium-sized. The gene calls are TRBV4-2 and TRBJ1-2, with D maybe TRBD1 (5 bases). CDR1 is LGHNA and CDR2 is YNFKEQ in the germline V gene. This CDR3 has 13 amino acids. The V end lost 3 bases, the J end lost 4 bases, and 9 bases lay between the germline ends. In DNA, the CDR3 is TGTGCCAGCAGCCAGGAGGGGCTCTATGGCTACACCTTC. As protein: CASSQEGLYGYTF.

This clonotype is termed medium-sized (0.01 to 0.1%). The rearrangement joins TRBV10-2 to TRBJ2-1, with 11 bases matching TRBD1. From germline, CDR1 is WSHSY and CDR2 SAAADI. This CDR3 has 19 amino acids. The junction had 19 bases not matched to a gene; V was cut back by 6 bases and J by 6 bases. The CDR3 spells CASRDRLDRGPSGGNEQFF. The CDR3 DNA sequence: TGCGCCAGCAGAGATCGATTGGACAGGGGGCCGTCTGGGGGCAATGAGCAGTTCTTC.

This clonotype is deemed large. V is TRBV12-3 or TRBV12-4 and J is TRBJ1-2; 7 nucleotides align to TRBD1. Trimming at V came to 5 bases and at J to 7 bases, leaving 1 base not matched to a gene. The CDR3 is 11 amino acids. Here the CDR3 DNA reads TGTGCCAGCAGTCGGGACAGTGGCTACACCTTC. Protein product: CASSRDSGYTF.

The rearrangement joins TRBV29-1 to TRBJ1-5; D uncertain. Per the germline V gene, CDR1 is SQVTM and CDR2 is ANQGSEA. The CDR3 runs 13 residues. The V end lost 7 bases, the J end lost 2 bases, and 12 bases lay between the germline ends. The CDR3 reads CSAHAGGNQPQHF. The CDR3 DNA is TGCAGCGCCCACGCTGGGGGCAATCAGCCCCAGCATTTT.